This T cell receptor beta chain was identified in a study of cytomegalovirus exposure and HLA in healthy donors. The PCR ran on 60 Vbeta and 13 Jbeta primers. Method: immunoSEQ multiplex PCR; TCRdb's copy keeps in-frame clones and lacks some. The sample lists 95,000 to 150,000 clones, around 74% seen once, with around 28% in the top ten. A word on this clone: Its antigen is undetermined.

Regarding the study as a whole: Most observed TCR sequences were rare, whereas some public TCRs were detected in many donors. When a later analysis compared HLA-associated TCR beta chains with equally common others, the HLA-associated chains turned out to be more clonally expanded and to have lower generation probabilities. For TCR beta chains, V- and J-gene trimming was later linked to a missense DCLRE1C variant.

This CDR3 has 16 residues. The V end lost 4 bases, the J end lost 5 bases, and 21 bases lay between the germline ends. Looked up from germline, CDR1 is SGHKS and CDR2 is YYEKEE (reference sequence). Material for sequencing was PBMCs. The chain is built from TRBV5-5 and TRBJ1-2; D might be TRBD1 (5 bases). The receptor's source is a man between 60 and 75 years old in good health and CMV-seropositive. The CDR3 here is CASSPNLAWGWYGYTF. CDR3 sequence (DNA): TGTGCCAGCAGCCCGAACCTCGCCTGGGGCTGGTATGGCTACACCTTC.